Below, 10 T cell receptor beta chains from the same sample are listed, as sequenced in a study of T cell responses to AZD1222 COVID-19 vaccine. The assay was immunoSEQ multiplex PCR, and TCRdb's table has in-frame clones only and misses some. The sample records roughly 160,000 clones, 85% to 95% being singletons. This material consisted of peripheral blood, taken on day 0 of AZD1222 vaccination. These receptors originate from an adult in good health.

This clone was counted a single time. The chain links TRBV12-3 or TRBV12-4 to TRBJ1-4; D not certain. This CDR3 has 13 residues. The V end lost 7 bases, the J end lost 7 bases, and 13 bases lay between the germline ends. The CDR3 sequence: CASKARAAEKLFF. CDR3 DNA sequence: TGTGCCAGCAAAGCAAGGGCCGCTGAAAAACTGTTTTTT.

The chain links TRBV5-4 to TRBJ2-4; 10 bases map to TRBD1. V lost 1 base, J lost 5 bases, and 3 bases stayed unmatched. The germline CDR1 and CDR2 sequences are SGHNT and YYREEE (reference sequence). The CDR3 sequence is 15 residues long. CDR3 loop: CASSLKGTGENIQYF. As DNA, the CDR3 is TGTGCCAGCAGCTTGAAAGGGACAGGGGAAAACATTCAGTACTTC. The variable domain in full, with the rest retrieved from reference TRBV5-4 and TRBJ2-4, is ETGVTQSPTHLIKTRGQQVTLRCSSQSGHNTVSWYQQALGQGPQFIFQYYREEENGRGNFPPRFSGLQFPNYSSELNVNALELDDSALYLCASSLKGTGENIQYFGAGTRLSVL.

The chain joins TRBV15 to TRBJ2-3; D is tentatively TRBD1 or TRBD2 (6 bases each). Germline V lookup: CDR1 LNHNV, CDR2 YYDKDF (reference sequence). V was trimmed by 5 bases and J by 4 bases, leaving 22 bases between them. CDR3 length equals 17 residues. CDR3 DNA sequence: TGTGCCACCAGCTCTCAACAGGGAGGTCCCTCGGCAGATACGCAGTATTTT. This translates into CATSSQQGGPSADTQYF.

The chain joins TRBV11-2 to TRBJ2-1; D may be TRBD2 (6 bases). The CDR3 loop spans 13 amino acids. Trimming stripped 4 bases from V and 7 bases from J, with 11 bases between. Germline V CDR1 and CDR2: SGHAT, FQNNGV. CDR3 residues: CASSSLTRNEQFF. CDR3 nucleotide sequence: TGTGCCAGCAGCTCGTTGACTAGGAATGAGCAGTTCTTC.

This rearrangement joins TRBV24-1 to TRBJ2-3; no definite D call. CDR3 length: 13 residues. Per germline, CDR1 KGHDR and CDR2 SFDVKD. V was clipped by 0 bases and J by 0 bases, with 0 bases between them. The CDR3 is CATSDLSTDTQYF. The DNA of the CDR3 is TGTGCCACCAGTGATTTGAGCACAGATACGCAGTATTTT.

The gene calls are TRBV11-2 and TRBJ2-5; D tentatively fits TRBD1 or TRBD2 (6 bases each). The V and J ends lost 4 bases and 5 bases respectively, with 20 bases between them. This CDR3 has 16 amino acids. CDR1 and CDR2 (germline): SGHAT, FQNNGV. The CDR3 DNA is TGTGCCAGCAGCTCCCTTCGGGGGCCACCGGTGGAGACCCAGTACTTC. This gives the protein CASSSLRGPPVETQYF.

V usage is TRBV7-9 and J usage is TRBJ1-6; D may be TRBD1 (6 bases). Trimming pared 5 bases from V and 7 bases from J, leaving 18 bases between. Germline V CDR1 and CDR2: SEHNR, FQNEAQ (reference sequence). There are 16 residues in the CDR3. The DNA for the CDR3 is TGTGCCAGCAGCCCCTGGGCAGGGGTACTCAATTCACCCCTCCACTTT. It translates to CASSPWAGVLNSPLHF.

This clone was detected only once. For the CDR3, the DNA is TGTGCCAGCAGCCGAGGGACGGACTGGTACGAGCAGTACTTC. Translating gives CASSRGTDWYEQYF. This sequence joins TRBV5-6 and TRBJ2-7; the D gene could be TRBD1 or TRBD2 (5 bases each). V lost 4 bases, J lost 4 bases, and 15 bases lay in between. CDR1 SGHDT and CDR2 YYEEEE come from the germline V gene. The CDR3 length is 14 residues.

This chain uses TRBV7-7 with TRBJ2-5, with 7 positions matching TRBD1. J lost 4 bases, V lost 1 base, and 9 bases had no gene match. Germline V gene sequence: CDR1 SSHAT, CDR2 FNYEAQ (reference sequence). The CDR3 consists of 16 residues. CDR3 nucleotides: TGTGCCAGCAGCTTAGGACCGACAGGGTCTGGAGAGACCCAGTACTTC. Its protein is CASSLGPTGSGETQYF.

This clone was counted a few times. DNA for the CDR3: TGTGCCACCACGGTCGGGACAGGGCTTGAAAAACTGTTTTTT. Translation: CATTVGTGLEKLFF. This sequence joins TRBV15 and TRBJ1-4; 9 nucleotides align to TRBD1. Trimming took 7 bases from V and 7 from J; bases not matched to a gene: 7. CDR3 length equals 14 residues. Germline lookup yields CDR1 LNHNV and CDR2 YYDKDF (reference sequence).